One and the same sample provided the 5 T cell receptor beta chains below, sequenced in a study of OX40 agonist ivuxolimab in advanced cancers. Sequencing used immunoSEQ multiplex PCR; TCRdb keeps in-frame clones, though not all of them. This sample has about 70,000 clones, with roughly 92% found just once. This material consisted of CD4+ or CD8+ T cells sorted from blood, taken in a trial of the OX40 agonist ivuxolimab. All receptors derive from an adult with an advanced solid tumor such as melanoma, head and neck, liver or kidney cancer.

V and J are TRBV27 and TRBJ2-7; D is perhaps TRBD2 (5 bases). There are 12 residues in the CDR3. Between the trimmed V and J ends, which lost 3 bases and 4 bases, there was a span of 7 bases. CDR1 is MNHEY, CDR2 SMNVEV, per germline (reference sequence). The CDR3 loop is CASSLGGYEQYF. DNA of the CDR3: TGTGCCAGCAGTTTGGGCGGGTACGAGCAGTACTTC.

This clone was found once. This chain connects TRBV4-1 to TRBJ2-1; 13 bases align to TRBD2. The CDR3 has 15 residues. CDR1 is MGHRA, CDR2 YSYEKL, per germline. V trimming: 1 base; J trimming: 10 bases; junction bases outside the gene matches: 4. In DNA, the CDR3 is TGCGCCAGCAGCCAAGCGACTAGCGGGAGGAACGAGCAGTTCTTC. Translated, it gives CASSQATSGRNEQFF.

This chain joins TRBV19 and TRBJ2-7; the D is unclear. The germline V gene encodes CDR1 LNHDA and CDR2 SQIVND (reference sequence). The length of the CDR3 is 13 residues. V was shortened by 3 bases and J by 7 bases, with 13 bases between the two germline ends. CDR3 sequence (DNA): TGTGCCAGTAGTATCATCACTGGTTGGGAGCAGTACTTC. This codes for CASSIITGWEQYF.

Turning to this clone: A read error may account for a junction end that differs from germline. Different DNA sequences within this sample yield the same CDR3. The chain employs TRBV5-1 and TRBJ2-5; 10 nucleotides line up with TRBD1. CDR1 and CDR2 (germline): SGHRS, YFSETQ. This CDR3 contains 13 residues. In nucleotides, the CDR3 is TGCGCCAGCAGTTTGGGACAGGGGGAGACCCAGTACTTC. Translation: CASSLGQGETQYF.

This chain connects TRBV9 to TRBJ2-2, with TRBD1 matching 8 bases. Germline-derived CDR1 and CDR2 are SGDLS and YYNGEE. This CDR3 has 15 residues. The trim removed 2 bases at V and 5 bases at J, leaving 5 bases unmatched. The CDR3 coding sequence is TGTGCCAGCAGCGTTCAGGGGGCTGGGACCGGGGAGCTGTTTTTT. It yields the protein CASSVQGAGTGELFF.